The 10 T cell receptor beta chains presented below share a single source sample, sequenced in a study of blood T cell repertoires in COVID-19 (dated by TCRdb to the early 2020s). The library was made by the immunoSEQ multiplex PCR assay. TCRdb stores this immuneACCESS table with in-frame sequences only. Part of the clones is absent; in the studies checked, under half of the shortfall reflects unresolved V genes, and no reason is known for the rest. Across this sample there are roughly 250,000 clones, with around 82% seen only once. The top ten clonotypes cover less than 10% of the sample. The sequenced material came from peripheral blood. All receptors come from a human donor in a cohort sampled during active COVID-19.

This chain links TRBV4-1 with TRBJ2-3; 11 nucleotides match TRBD2. This CDR3 is built from 20 residues. The junction had 12 bases not matched to a gene; V was cut back by 1 base and J by 0 bases. CDR1 and CDR2 (germline): MGHRA, YSYEKL. The DNA for the CDR3 is TGCGCCAGCAGCCAAGTACACACTAGCGGGAGCCTGTCTAGCACAGATACGCAGTATTTT. This sequence encodes CASSQVHTSGSLSSTDTQYF.

This chain joins TRBV2 and TRBJ2-3; 8 bases fit TRBD1. CDR1 is SNHLY, CDR2 FYNNEI, per germline. The CDR3 runs 13 residues. V shed 4 bases and J 5 bases; nucleotides not matched to a gene: 2. CDR3 amino acids: CASSADRVDTQYF. In nucleotides, the CDR3 is TGTGCCAGCAGTGCGGACAGGGTAGATACGCAGTATTTT.

J is TRBJ2-5 and V is TRBV11-2, with 7 bases fitting TRBD2. V was pared by 0 bases and J by 5 bases, with 9 bases of the junction left unmatched. Per germline, CDR1 SGHAT and CDR2 FQNNGV. The CDR3 has 16 amino acids. The CDR3 is CASSLDLAGARETQYF. The CDR3 bases are TGTGCCAGCAGCTTAGATCTCGCGGGAGCGAGGGAGACCCAGTACTTC.

The chain has TRBV6-2 or TRBV6-3 and TRBJ2-7, with D unresolved. In germline, CDR1 is MNHEY, CDR2 SVGEGT. The V end was cut by 5 bases, the J end by 6 bases, with 11 bases between. The CDR3 has 12 residues. The CDR3, as DNA: TGTGCCAGCAGTCGTCCGTTCCTCGAGCAGTACTTC. As protein: CASSRPFLEQYF.

The chain carries TRBV19 and TRBJ1-2, with TRBD1 matching 9 bases. In germline, CDR1 is LNHDA, CDR2 SQIVND (reference sequence). This CDR3 region has 17 residues. Losses at the gene ends were 7 bases for V and 7 bases for J; bases not matched to a gene: 19. The CDR3 DNA reads TGTGCCAGTATCCTAACCGGGACAGGGTCGTCGGGGGTTGGCTACACCTTC. This codes for CASILTGTGSSGVGYTF.

The V call is TRBV18, the J call TRBJ2-3, with D perhaps TRBD2 (7 bases). The V gene's germline CDR1 is KGHSH and CDR2 LQKENI. The CDR3 runs to 16 residues. Trimming stripped 7 bases from V and 8 bases from J, with 25 bases between. CDR3 in amino acids: CASFLLAALAQGTQYF. The CDR3 DNA reads as TGTGCCAGCTTCCTCCTAGCGGCCCTAGCACAGGGTACGCAGTATTTT.

The chain links TRBV5-6 to TRBJ2-4; 9 nucleotides line up with TRBD1. Germline V gene lookup returns CDR1 SGHDT and CDR2 YYEEEE. Trimming removed 5 bases from V and 5 bases from J; junction bases left unmatched: 8. This CDR3 is 15 amino acids long. The CDR3 coding sequence is TGTGCCAGCAGTTGGGACAGGGTACGCGAAAACATTCAGTACTTC. Translation gives CASSWDRVRENIQYF.

This rearrangement joins TRBV7-9 to TRBJ1-2; D remains ambiguous. This CDR3 comprises 17 residues. Deletions cut 5 bases from V and 1 base from J, with 20 bases between. CDR1 and CDR2 (germline): SEHNR, FQNEAQ (reference sequence). CDR3 DNA sequence: TGTGCCAGCAGCCCTAGATCCACACGGGAACTTAACTATGGCTACACCTTC. It specifies CASSPRSTRELNYGYTF.

The chain employs TRBV18 and TRBJ1-1; 7 nucleotides agree with TRBD1. Unmatched junction bases numbered 6, after V lost 5 bases and J lost 0 bases. Germline assignment: CDR1 KGHSH and CDR2 LQKENI. The CDR3 consists of 15 residues. As DNA, the CDR3 is TGTGCCAGCTCAGTGAGGGGGACAGTGAACACTGAAGCTTTCTTT. This gives the protein CASSVRGTVNTEAFF.

Of note for this clone: The sample has other DNA sequences that encode this CDR3 too. This chain uses TRBV6-1 with TRBJ2-7; TRBD1 might be the D (5 bases). Germline V lookup: CDR1 MNHNS, CDR2 SASEGT. This CDR3 is 13 amino acids long. Between the trimmed V and J ends, which lost 2 bases and 4 bases, there was a span of 9 bases. In nucleotides, the CDR3 is TGTGCCAGCAGTGAACTTAGGGGTTACGAGCAGTACTTC. It codes for CASSELRGYEQYF.